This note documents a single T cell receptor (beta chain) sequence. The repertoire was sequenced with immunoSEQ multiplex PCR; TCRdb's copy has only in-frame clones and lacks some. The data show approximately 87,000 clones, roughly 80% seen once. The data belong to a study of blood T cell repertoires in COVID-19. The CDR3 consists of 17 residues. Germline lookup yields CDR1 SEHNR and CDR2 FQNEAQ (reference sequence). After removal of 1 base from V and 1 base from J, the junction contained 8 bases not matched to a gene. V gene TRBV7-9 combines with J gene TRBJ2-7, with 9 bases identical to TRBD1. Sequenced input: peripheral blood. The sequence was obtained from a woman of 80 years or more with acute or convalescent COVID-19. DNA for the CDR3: TGTGCCAGCAGCTTAGGAGGGCTGGGACAGGGATCCTACGAGCAGTACTTC. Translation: CASSLGGLGQGSYEQYF.